The clone carrying this T cell receptor beta chain was counted between two and nine times. Trimming left V 3 bases short and J 7 bases short, with 25 bases between. This CDR3 has 17 residues. Germline assignment: CDR1 GTSNPN and CDR2 SVGIG (reference sequence). Purities over 98% were achieved in all sorted populations. This sample stems from a study of beta chain features in type 1 diabetes. Isolated RNA was reverse transcribed in full, so expressed TCRB transcripts were sequenced. The protocol was immunoSEQ multiplex PCR, while the TCRdb copy is restricted to in-frame clones and leaves out a portion. The sample holds 300,000 to 400,000 clones, approximately 9.9% seen once.

The sample comprised naive CD4+ T cells from blood. The clonotype was recovered from a woman in her 30s in good health. The chain has TRBV30 and TRBJ2-1; D may be TRBD2 (7 bases). The CDR3 coding sequence is TGTGCCTGGAGACCCCAAGACAGGCGGGAGATGGGGAATGAGCAGTTCTTC. Amino acid sequence: CAWRPQDRREMGNEQFF.